The source of this T cell receptor beta chain is a study of regulatory T cells in long-lasting Graves disease. Study information: Persistent Graves' disease meant over 5 years of antithyroid drugs with positive TSH receptor antibodies. Findings of the study overall: TCR diversity was lower in persistent Graves' patients (versus newly diagnosed ones).

The germline V gene encodes CDR1 DFQATT and CDR2 SNEGSKA (reference sequence). The CDR3 is 13 amino acids. Trimming pared 2 bases from V and 7 bases from J, leaving 9 bases between. Noted time point: persistent/refractory GD, antithyroid drugs over 5 years with positive TRAb. RNA extracted from PBMCs served as the sequencing template. Researchers made TCR beta libraries by using iRepertoire HTBI primers and running Arm-PCR on CDR3 regions. One entry per CDR3 protein, called by TCRdb with MiXCR from the multiplex PCR reads. The profile shows 450,000 or so distinct CDR3 sequences, 20% to 25% of them singletons. This clonotype was counted at least ten times. Antigen specificity is unknown.

The chain links TRBV20-1 to TRBJ1-6, with D uncertain. The source was peripheral blood mononuclear cells (PBMCs), collected when the disease was refractory, from a patient treated with antithyroid drugs. This clonotype was sampled from a female donor with Graves disease. CDR3 nucleotide sequence: TGCAGTGCTAGAATAAGGGCGAATTCACCCCTCCACTTT. Translated: CSARIRANSPLHF.